This TCR beta chain was captured by sequencing in a study of T cell responses to AZD1222 COVID-19 vaccine (dated by TCRdb to the early 2020s). Turning to the overall study: AZD1222 recipients with second doses at about 4 weeks or about 12 weeks were pooled, because spike-specific TCR depth and breadth did not differ between schedules. TCR sequencing was performed for over 230 trial participants, of whom around 200 were given two doses of AZD1222 and around 26 were given two doses of MenACWY control vaccine. Trial participants were enrolled into age subgroups of 18-55, 56-69 and 70-plus years, which contained roughly 140, 27 and 60 TCR-sequenced participants, respectively. General conclusions and limits of the study: The vaccine-associated CD4 TCRs covered the entire spike protein, and the dominant responses fell in regions 160-218 and 743-854. After two AZD1222 doses, both the breadth and the depth of spike-specific TCRs were significantly higher than at day 0 and than in MenACWY recipients. Only six AZD1222 recipients were SARS-CoV-2 seropositive at baseline, limiting conclusions about previously exposed vaccinees. Because no day 14 peak-response samples were available, the repertoires could be characterized only after the peak T cell response. The 56-69-year group was small, and its depth increase did not reach significance, likely because of low power. Participants were mostly white British and included more females than males, and it was suggested by the authors that clonal diversity may have been underestimated. Reportedly, almost half of the unique spike-specific TCRs recognized epitopes lying outside the regions that are mutated in the B.1.351 and B.1.1.7 variants.

Note on this clone: Its antigen is still unknown. No base quality values were provided; no much bigger clone lies one nucleotide off.

The CDR3 numbers 17 residues from cysteine through phenylalanine. Just the 51-base CDR3 DNA is kept, in frame starting at base 1. At the junction V is shortened by 5 bases and J by 4 bases; bases outside the gene matches: 13. Per the germline V gene, SGHVS is the CDR1 and FNYEAQ is the CDR2. The CDR3 regions of human TCRbeta chains were analyzed by immunosequencing. Concerning the study's data processing: Repertoire TCRs were checked for matches against a reference library of SARS-CoV-2-specific TCRs that had been generated using the MIRA antigen-specificity platform. Breadth was defined as the fraction of unique TCRs that were SARS-CoV-2-associated. Depth was defined as the fraction of total T cells that were SARS-CoV-2-associated. Using the MIRA data, each spike-specific TCR was mapped to the spike region that the TCR reacts to and placed in a CD4 or CD8 class. Log10-transformed breadth and depth values were compared by one-way ANOVA with Sidak's multiple comparisons tests. TCRdb re-hosts the immuneACCESS table, in-frame sequences only. Its copies lack some clones; in the studies checked, an unresolved V gene accounts for under half of them, and the cause for the rest is not known. D and trimming were read from the DNA, whereas the V and J calls and clone size are those reported in that table. Counted in this sample were 130,000 to 150,000 clones; about 93% of them appeared once. The ten biggest clones cover about 1.9% of the sample.

Taken with the paper, the label for time point translates to: baseline before first vaccination. The vaccinee samples were drawn from two UK trials, COV001 and COV002, one of which was a single-blind randomized controlled phase 2/3 trial testing AZD1222 (ChAdOx1 nCoV-19) in healthy adults. For TCRbeta chain sequencing, PBMC samples from trial participants were taken at day 0 and at day 28 after the second dose. The sequencing here drew on peripheral blood, taken on day 0 of AZD1222 vaccination. This receptor was taken from an adult in good health. The chain is assembled from TRBV7-6 and TRBJ1-4; a stretch of 7 junction bases matches TRBD1. The DNA reads as follows: TGTGCCAGCAGCAGTCCCGGTGGGACAGCGCTTAATGAAAAACTGTTTTTT. Protein translation: CASSSPGGTALNEKLFF.